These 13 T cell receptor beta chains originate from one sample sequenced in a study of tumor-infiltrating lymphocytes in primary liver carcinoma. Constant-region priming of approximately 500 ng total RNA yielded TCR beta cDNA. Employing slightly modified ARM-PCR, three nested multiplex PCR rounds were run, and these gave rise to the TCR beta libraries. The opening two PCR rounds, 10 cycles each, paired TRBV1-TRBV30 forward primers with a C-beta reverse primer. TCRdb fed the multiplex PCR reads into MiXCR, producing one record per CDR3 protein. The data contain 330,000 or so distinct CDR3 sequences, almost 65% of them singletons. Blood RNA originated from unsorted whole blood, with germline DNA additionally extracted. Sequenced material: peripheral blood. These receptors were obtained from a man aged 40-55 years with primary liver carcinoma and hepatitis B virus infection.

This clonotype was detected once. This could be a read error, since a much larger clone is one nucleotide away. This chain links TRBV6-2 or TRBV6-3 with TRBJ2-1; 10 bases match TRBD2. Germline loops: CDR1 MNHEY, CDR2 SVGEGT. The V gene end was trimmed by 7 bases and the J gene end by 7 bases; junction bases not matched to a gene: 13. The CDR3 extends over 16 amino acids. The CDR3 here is CASIIQSGRAGNEQFF. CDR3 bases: TGTGCCAGCATTATCCAGAGCGGGAGGGCCGGGAATGAGCAGTTCTTC.

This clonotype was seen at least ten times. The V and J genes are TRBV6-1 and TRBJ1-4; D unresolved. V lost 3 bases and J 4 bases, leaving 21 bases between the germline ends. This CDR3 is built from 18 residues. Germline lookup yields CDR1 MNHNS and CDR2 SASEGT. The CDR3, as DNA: TGTGCCAGCAGTGATATAGGCTTTCGCGGCGGAAATAATGAAAAACTGTTTTTT. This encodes CASSDIGFRGGNNEKLFF.

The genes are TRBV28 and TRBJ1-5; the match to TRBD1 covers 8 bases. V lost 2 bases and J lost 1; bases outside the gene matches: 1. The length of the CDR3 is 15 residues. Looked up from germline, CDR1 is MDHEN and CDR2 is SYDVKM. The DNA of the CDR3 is TGTGCCAGCAGTTTAGACAGGGGAAGCAATCAGCCCCAGCATTTT. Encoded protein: CASSLDRGSNQPQHF.

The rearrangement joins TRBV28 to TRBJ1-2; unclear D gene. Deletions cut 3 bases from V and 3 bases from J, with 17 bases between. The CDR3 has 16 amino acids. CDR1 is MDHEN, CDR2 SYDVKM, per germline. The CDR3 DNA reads TGTGCCAGCAGTTTTTTCTACGGGGAAAGCGACTATGGCTACACCTTC. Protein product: CASSFFYGESDYGYTF.

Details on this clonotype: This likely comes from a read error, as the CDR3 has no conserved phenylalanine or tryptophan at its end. In DNA form, the CDR3 reads TGTGCCAGCAGCTTCTTATTAGGAGTCCAAGAGACCCAGTACTCC. Its translation: CASSFLLGVQETQYS. V is TRBV11-2 and J is TRBJ2-5; no firm D call. The V gene lost 3 bases and the J gene lost 1 base, with 12 bases spanning the gap. Germline V gene data show CDR1 as SGHAT and CDR2 as FQNNGV. The CDR3 sequence is 15 residues long.

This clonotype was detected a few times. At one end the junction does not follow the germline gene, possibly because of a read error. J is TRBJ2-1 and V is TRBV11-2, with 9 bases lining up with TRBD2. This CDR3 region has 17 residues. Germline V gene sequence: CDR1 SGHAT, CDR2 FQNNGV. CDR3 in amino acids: CAGSLGPLAGSHNEQFF. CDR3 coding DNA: TGTGCCGGCAGCTTAGGGCCTCTAGCGGGATCGCACAATGAGCAGTTCTTC. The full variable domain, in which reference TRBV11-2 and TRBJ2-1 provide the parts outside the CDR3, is EAGVAQSPRYKIIEKRQSVAFWCNPISGHATLYWYQQILGQGPKLLIQFQNNGVVDDSQLPKDRFSAERLKGVDSTLKIQPAKLEDSAVYLCAGSLGPLAGSHNEQFFGPGTRLTVL.

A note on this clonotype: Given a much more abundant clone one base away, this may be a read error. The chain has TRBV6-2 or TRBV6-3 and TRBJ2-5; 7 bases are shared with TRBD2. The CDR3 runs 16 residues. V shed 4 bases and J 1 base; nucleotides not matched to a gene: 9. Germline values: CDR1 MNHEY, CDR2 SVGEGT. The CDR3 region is CASSWAGGGLQETQYF. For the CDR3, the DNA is TGTGCCAGCAGTTGGGCTGGCGGGGGTCTCCAAGAGACCCAGTACTTC.

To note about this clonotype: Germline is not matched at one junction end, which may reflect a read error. CDR3 sequence (DNA): TGTGCCAGCAGGGGGACAGGGAAATCATCCACTGAAGCTTACTTT. It is translated as CASRGTGKSSTEAYF. J is TRBJ1-1 and V is TRBV11-2; TRBD1 agrees at 9 bases. CDR1 SGHAT and CDR2 FQNNGV come from the germline V gene. The CDR3 loop spans 15 amino acids.

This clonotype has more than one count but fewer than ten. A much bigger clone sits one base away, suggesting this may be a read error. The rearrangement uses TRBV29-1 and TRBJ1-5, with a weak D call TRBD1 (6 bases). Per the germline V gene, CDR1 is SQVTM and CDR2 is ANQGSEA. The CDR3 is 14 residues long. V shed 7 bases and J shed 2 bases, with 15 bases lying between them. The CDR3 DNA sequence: TGCAGCGCACAACAGGGAAGTGGCAATCAGCCCCAGCATTTT. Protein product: CSAQQGSGNQPQHF. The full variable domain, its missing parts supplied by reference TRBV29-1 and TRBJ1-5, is SAVISQKPSRDICQRGTSLTIQCQVDSQVTMMFWYRQQPGQSLTLIATANQGSEATYESGFVIDKFPISRPNLTFSTLTVSNMSPEDSSIYLCSAQQGSGNQPQHFGDGTRLSIL.

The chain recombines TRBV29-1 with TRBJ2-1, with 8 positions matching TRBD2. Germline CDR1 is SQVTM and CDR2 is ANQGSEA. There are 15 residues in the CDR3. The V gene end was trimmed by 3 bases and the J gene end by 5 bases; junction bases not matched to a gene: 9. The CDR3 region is CSVDLNSGTDNEQFF. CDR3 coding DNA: TGCAGCGTTGATTTAAATAGCGGGACCGACAATGAGCAGTTCTTC.

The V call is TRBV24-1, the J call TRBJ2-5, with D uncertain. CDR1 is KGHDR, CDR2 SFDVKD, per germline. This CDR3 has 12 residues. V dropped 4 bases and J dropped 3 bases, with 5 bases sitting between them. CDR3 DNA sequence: TGTGCCACCAGTGAAAGGGAAGAGACCCAGTACTTC. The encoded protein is CATSEREETQYF.

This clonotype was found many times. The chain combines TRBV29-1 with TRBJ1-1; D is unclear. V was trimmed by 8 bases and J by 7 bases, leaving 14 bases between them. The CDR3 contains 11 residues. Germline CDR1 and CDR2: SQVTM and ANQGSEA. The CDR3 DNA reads TGCAGCACTTTGAAGGGCCTTGAAGCTTTCTTT. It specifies CSTLKGLEAFF. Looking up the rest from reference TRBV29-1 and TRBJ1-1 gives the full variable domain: SAVISQKPSRDICQRGTSLTIQCQVDSQVTMMFWYRQQPGQSLTLIATANQGSEATYESGFVIDKFPISRPNLTFSTLTVSNMSPEDSSIYLCSTLKGLEAFFGQGTRLTVV.

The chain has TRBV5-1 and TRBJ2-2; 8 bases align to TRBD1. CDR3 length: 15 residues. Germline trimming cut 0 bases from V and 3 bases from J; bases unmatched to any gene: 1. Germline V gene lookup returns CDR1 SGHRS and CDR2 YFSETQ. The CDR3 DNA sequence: TGCGCCAGCAGCTTGGACAGGGGGGACACCGGGGAGCTGTTTTTT. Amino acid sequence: CASSLDRGDTGELFF.